This is a list of T cell receptor beta chains from one sample in a study of technical replicates of blood from a few donors. Method: immunoSEQ multiplex PCR; TCRdb's copy keeps in-frame clones and lacks some. The table has around 60,000 clones, around 93% seen once. The sample was PBMCs. The source is a human donor in good health. Some clones in this sample may be carry-over from other donors' samples. CDR3s include the opening cysteine and the closing phenylalanine or tryptophan. D genes are given only for firm matches. A clone size is listed for some rows: how often the clone was seen (once, few, many), or a class if it is expanded.

v_call: TRBV30
clone_size: .
d_call: .
j_call: TRBJ1-5
cdr3_aa: CAWSGRNQPQHF
cdr3_nt: TGTGCCTGGAGTGGGCGGAATCAGCCCCAGCATTTT

v_call: TRBV19
clone_size: .
d_call: .
j_call: TRBJ2-7
cdr3_aa: CASSIGLLMREQYF
cdr3_nt: TGTGCCAGTAGTATTGGACTGCTTATGCGAGAGCAGTACTTC

v_call: TRBV4-1
clone_size: .
d_call: TRBD1
j_call: TRBJ1-2
cdr3_aa: CASSRARTGYGYTF
cdr3_nt: TGCGCCAGCAGCCGAGCCCGGACAGGATATGGCTACACCTTC

v_call: TRBV7-2
clone_size: .
d_call: TRBD1
j_call: TRBJ1-2
cdr3_aa: CASSPGGTGGYGYTF
cdr3_nt: TGTGCCAGCAGCCCAGGGGGCACAGGGGGATATGGCTACACCTTC

v_call: TRBV5-6
clone_size: .
d_call: .
j_call: TRBJ2-7
cdr3_aa: CASSPGLPKGEQYF
cdr3_nt: TGTGCCAGCAGCCCAGGACTACCGAAGGGGGAGCAGTACTTC

v_call: TRBV7-2
clone_size: .
d_call: .
j_call: TRBJ2-7
cdr3_aa: CASSPHQRAYEQYF
cdr3_nt: TGTGCCAGCAGCCCCCACCAAAGAGCCTACGAGCAGTACTTC

v_call: TRBV4-2
clone_size: .
d_call: .
j_call: TRBJ2-1
cdr3_aa: CASSHSTGEQFF
cdr3_nt: TGTGCCAGCAGCCATTCGACGGGGGAGCAGTTCTTC

v_call: TRBV7-2
clone_size: .
d_call: .
j_call: TRBJ2-4
cdr3_aa: CASSPPTDPKNIQYF
cdr3_nt: TGTGCCAGCAGCCCCCCGACAGATCCCAAAAACATTCAGTACTTC

v_call: TRBV2
clone_size: few
d_call: .
j_call: TRBJ1-6
cdr3_aa: CASGSGTPHNSPLHF
cdr3_nt: TGTGCCAGCGGTTCGGGGACACCTCATAATTCACCCCTCCACTTT

v_call: TRBV5-4
clone_size: .
d_call: TRBD1
j_call: TRBJ2-3
cdr3_aa: CASRQGETTDTQYF
cdr3_nt: TGTGCCAGCAGGCAGGGGGAGACCACAGATACGCAGTATTTT

v_call: TRBV7-2
clone_size: few
d_call: TRBD2
j_call: TRBJ2-7
cdr3_aa: CASSLARWTSGTTYEQYF
cdr3_nt: TGTGCCAGCAGCTTAGCGAGGTGGACTAGCGGGACAACCTACGAGCAGTACTTC

v_call: TRBV7-2
clone_size: .
d_call: .
j_call: TRBJ1-5
cdr3_aa: CASSRFRDSNQPQHF
cdr3_nt: TGTGCCAGCAGCCGATTTAGAGATAGCAATCAGCCCCAGCATTTT